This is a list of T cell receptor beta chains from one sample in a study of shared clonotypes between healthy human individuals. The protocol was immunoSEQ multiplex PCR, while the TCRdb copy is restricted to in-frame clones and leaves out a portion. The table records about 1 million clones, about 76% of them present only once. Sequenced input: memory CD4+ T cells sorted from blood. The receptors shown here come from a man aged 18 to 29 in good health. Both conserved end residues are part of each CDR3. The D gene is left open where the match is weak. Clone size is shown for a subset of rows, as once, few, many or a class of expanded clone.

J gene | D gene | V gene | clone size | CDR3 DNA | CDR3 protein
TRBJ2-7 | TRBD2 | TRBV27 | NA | TGTGCCAGCAGTTCCCCTACTAGCGGGAGTTACGAGCAGTACTTC | CASSSPTSGSYEQYF
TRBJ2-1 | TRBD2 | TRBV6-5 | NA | TGTGCCAGCAGTTACAGGCTAGCGGGATTCAATGAGCAGTTCTTC | CASSYRLAGFNEQFF
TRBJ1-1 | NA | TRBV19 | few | TGTGCCAGTAGAGTCAGTGGGAACACTGAAGCTTTCTTT | CASRVSGNTEAFF
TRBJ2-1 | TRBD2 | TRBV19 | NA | TGTGCCAGTGAGGCCCTAGCGGGAGAATTATACAATGAGCAGTTCTTC | CASEALAGELYNEQFF
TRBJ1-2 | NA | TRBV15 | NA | TGTGCCACCAGCCCCCCAGGGAGGTATGGCTACACCTTC | CATSPPGRYGYTF
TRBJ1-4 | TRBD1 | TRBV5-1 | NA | TGCGCCAGCAGTAGAGACAGGGGGGGAACTAATGAAAAACTGTTTTTT | CASSRDRGGTNEKLFF
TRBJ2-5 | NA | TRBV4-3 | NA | TGCGCCAGCAGCCCTATAACGGGGGAGACCCAGTACTTC | CASSPITGETQYF
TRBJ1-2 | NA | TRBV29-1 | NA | TGCAGCGCAGCTACTAGTCCAGGGACGAACTATGGCTACACCTTC | CSAATSPGTNYGYTF
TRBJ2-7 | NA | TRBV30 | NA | TGTGCCTGGAGTGTAGGGAGAAGCTCCTACGAGCAGTACTTC | CAWSVGRSSYEQYF
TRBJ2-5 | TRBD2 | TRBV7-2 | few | TGTGCCAGCAGCGGAGAAGCTAGCGGGTCTCAGTACTTC | CASSGEASGSQYF
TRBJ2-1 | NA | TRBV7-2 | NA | TGTGCCAGCAGCTCTAGCGTCCCCTCCTACAATGAGCAGTTCTTC | CASSSSVPSYNEQFF
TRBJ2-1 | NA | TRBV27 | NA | TGTGCCAGCAGTTTAAAAGGGCCGGGCAATGAGCAGTTCTTC | CASSLKGPGNEQFF
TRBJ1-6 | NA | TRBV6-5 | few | TGTGCCAGCAGTGATACAGGGAATTCACCCCTCCACTTT | CASSDTGNSPLHF
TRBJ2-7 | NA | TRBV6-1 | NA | TGTGCCAGCAGTGCCCGGGACACATTCTACGAGCAGTACTTC | CASSARDTFYEQYF
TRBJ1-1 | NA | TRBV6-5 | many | TGTGCCAGCAGTGTACAGGTGCCCACTGTGGAAGCTTTCTTT | CASSVQVPTVEAFF
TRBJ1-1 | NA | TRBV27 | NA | TGTGCCAGCAGTTGGGGGGCAGTAGCGACTGAAGCTTTCTTT | CASSWGAVATEAFF
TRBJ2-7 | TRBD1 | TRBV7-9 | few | TGTGCCAGCAGGCGCGACAGGGGGGACTCCTACGAGCAGTACTTC | CASRRDRGDSYEQYF
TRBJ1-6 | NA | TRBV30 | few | TGTGCCTGGAGTGTAAACGGGTATAATTCACCCCTCCACTTT | CAWSVNGYNSPLHF